The clone carrying this TCR beta chain showed up just once. In the original workflow: Reference gene primer amplification gave estimated nucleated cell counts. TCRdb keeps only in-frame clones here, not all; method: immunoSEQ multiplex PCR. V and J calls and clone size are those listed in that table; D and trimming were worked out from the DNA. Among some 150,000 clones listed, more than 75% were seen once. This specimen comes from a study of blood T cell repertoires in COVID-19. For the study at large: The United States, Italy and Spain were the sources of the acute and convalescent COVID-19 samples.

CDR3 length equals 15 residues. Germline-derived CDR1 and CDR2 are SGHRS and YFSETQ. Trimming at V came to 0 bases and at J to 9 bases, leaving 8 bases not matched to a gene. This receptor was identified in a man aged 18 to 29 with active or convalescent COVID-19. The V and J genes are TRBV5-1 and TRBJ2-1; 8 bases are a match to TRBD1. Specimen: peripheral blood. Written as DNA, the CDR3 is TGCGCCAGCAGCTTGGAGACAGGGGCGTTAGGTGAGCAGTTCTTC. Amino acids: CASSLETGALGEQFF.